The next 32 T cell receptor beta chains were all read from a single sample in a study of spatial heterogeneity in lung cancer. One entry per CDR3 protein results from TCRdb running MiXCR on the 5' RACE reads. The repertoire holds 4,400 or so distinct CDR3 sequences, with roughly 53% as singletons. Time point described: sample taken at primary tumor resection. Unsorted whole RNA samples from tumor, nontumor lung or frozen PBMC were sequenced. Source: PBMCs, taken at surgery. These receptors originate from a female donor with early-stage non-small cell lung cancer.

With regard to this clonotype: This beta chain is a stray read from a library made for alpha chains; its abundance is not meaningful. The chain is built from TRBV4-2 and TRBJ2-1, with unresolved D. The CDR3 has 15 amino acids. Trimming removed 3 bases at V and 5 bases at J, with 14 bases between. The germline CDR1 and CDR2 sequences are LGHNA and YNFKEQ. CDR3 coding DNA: TGTGCCAGCAGCCACCCCACCCAAGGAGACAATGAGCAGTTCTTC. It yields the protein CASSHPTQGDNEQFF.

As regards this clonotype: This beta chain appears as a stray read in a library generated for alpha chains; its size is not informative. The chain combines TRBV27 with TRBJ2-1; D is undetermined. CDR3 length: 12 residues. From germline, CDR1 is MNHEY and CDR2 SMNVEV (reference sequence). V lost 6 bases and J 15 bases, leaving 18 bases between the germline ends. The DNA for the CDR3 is TGTGCCAGCAGCGTGCCCGGTTCCATCGCGTTCTTC. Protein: CASSVPGSIAFF.

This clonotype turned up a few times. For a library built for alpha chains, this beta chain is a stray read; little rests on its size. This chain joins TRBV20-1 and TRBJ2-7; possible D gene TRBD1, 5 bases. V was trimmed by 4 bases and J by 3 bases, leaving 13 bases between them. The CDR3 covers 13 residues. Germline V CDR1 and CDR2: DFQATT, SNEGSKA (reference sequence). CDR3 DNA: TGCAGTGCTACCGACAGTGACAACTACGAGCAGTACGTC. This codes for CSATDSDNYEQYV.

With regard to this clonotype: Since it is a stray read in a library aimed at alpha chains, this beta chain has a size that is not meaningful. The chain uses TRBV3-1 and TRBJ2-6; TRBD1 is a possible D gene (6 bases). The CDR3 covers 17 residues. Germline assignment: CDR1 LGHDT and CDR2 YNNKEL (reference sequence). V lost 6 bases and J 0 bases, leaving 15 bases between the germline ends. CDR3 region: CASSHWTARSGANVLTF. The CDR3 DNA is TGTGCCAGCAGTCATTGGACAGCTCGCTCTGGGGCCAACGTCCTGACTTTC.

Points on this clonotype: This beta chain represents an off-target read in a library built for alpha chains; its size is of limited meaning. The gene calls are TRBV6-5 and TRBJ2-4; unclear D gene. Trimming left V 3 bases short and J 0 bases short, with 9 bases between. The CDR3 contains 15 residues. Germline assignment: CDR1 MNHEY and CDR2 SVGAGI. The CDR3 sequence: CASSYSPLAKNIQYF. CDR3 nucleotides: TGTGCCAGCAGTTATAGTCCCCTAGCCAAAAACATTCAGTACTTC.

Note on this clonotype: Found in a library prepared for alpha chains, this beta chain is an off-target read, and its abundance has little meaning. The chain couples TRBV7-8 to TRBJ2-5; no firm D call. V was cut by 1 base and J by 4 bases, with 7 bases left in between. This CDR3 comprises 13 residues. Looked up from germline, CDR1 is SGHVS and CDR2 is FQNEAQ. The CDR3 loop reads CASSLGRLETQYF. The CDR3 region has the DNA TGTGCCAGCAGCTTAGGTAGACTAGAGACCCAGTACTTC.

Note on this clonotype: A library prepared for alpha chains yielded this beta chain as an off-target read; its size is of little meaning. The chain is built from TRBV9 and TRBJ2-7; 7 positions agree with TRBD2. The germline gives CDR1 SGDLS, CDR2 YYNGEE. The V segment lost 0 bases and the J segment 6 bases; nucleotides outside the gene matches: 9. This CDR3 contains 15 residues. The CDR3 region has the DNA TGTGCCAGCAGCGTAGACGCGGGAGAGGGGCGCGAGCAGTACTTC. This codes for CASSVDAGEGREQYF.

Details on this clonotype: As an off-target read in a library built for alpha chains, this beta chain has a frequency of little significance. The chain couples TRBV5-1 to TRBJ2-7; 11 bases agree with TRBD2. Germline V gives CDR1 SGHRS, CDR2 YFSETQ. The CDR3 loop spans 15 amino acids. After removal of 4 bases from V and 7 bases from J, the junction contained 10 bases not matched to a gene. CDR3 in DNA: TGCGCCAGCAGCCGTTTAGCGGGAGGGCCTGAAGAGCAGTACTTC. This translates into CASSRLAGGPEEQYF.

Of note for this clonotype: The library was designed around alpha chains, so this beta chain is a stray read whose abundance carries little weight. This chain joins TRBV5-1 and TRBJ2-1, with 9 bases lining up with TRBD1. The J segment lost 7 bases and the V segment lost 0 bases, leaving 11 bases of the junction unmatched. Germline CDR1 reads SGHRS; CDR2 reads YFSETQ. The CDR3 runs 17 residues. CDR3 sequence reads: CASSLASLDRGRNEQFF. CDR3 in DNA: TGCGCCAGCAGCTTGGCCTCTTTGGACAGGGGCAGGAATGAGCAGTTCTTC.

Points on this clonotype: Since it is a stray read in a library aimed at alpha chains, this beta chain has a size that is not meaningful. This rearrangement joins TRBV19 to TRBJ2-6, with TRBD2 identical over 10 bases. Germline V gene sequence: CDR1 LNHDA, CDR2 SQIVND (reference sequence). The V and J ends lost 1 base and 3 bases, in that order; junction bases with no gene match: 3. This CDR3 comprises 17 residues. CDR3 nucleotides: TGTGCCAGTAGTATAGTGCTAGCGGGAGTTGGGGCCAACGTCCTGACTTTC. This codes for CASSIVLAGVGANVLTF.

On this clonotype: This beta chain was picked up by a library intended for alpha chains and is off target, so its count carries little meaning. CDR3 nucleotides: TGTGCCAGCACCCCCGGCAGGGAGACAGATACGCAGTATTTT. Its protein product is CASTPGRETDTQYF. The rearrangement joins TRBV28 to TRBJ2-3, with D perhaps TRBD1 or TRBD2 (5 bases each). The CDR3 sequence is 14 residues long. Germline CDR1 is MDHEN and CDR2 is SYDVKM. V lost 7 bases and J 3 bases, leaving 14 bases between the germline ends. Full variable domain (remainder filled in from reference TRBV28 and TRBJ2-3): DVKVTQSSRYLVKRTGEKVFLECVQDMDHENMFWYRQDPGLGLRLIYFSYDVKMKEKGDIPEGYSVSREKKERFSLILESASTNQTSMYLCASTPGRETDTQYFGPGTRLTVL.

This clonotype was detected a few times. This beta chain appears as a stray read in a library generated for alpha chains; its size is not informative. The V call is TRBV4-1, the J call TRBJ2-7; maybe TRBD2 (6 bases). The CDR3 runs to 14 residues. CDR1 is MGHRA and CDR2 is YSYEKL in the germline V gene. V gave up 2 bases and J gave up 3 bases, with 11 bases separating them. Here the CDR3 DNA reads TGCGCCAGCAGCCAATTTAGCGGAGACTACGAGCAGTACTTC. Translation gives CASSQFSGDYEQYF.

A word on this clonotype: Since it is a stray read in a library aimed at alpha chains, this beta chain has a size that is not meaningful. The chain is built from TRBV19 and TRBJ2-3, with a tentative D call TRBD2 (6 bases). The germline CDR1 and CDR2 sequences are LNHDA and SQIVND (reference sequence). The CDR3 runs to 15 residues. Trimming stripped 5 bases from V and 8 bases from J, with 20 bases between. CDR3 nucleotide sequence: TGTGCCAGTAGTCAGGGACTTCCCGCTGGAGGTACGCAGTATTTT. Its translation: CASSQGLPAGGTQYF.

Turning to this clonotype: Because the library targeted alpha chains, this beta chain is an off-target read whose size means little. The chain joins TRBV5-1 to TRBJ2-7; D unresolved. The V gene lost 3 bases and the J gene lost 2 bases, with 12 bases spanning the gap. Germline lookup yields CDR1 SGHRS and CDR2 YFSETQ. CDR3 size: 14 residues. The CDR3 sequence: CASSSTPGTYEQYF. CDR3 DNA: TGCGCCAGCAGCTCTACCCCGGGTACCTACGAGCAGTACTTC. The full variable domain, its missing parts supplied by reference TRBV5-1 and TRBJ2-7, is KAGVTQTPRYLIKTRGQQVTLSCSPISGHRSVSWYQQTPGQGLQFLFEYFSETQRNKGNFPGRFSGRQFSNSRSEMNVSTLELGDSALYLCASSSTPGTYEQYFGPGTRLTVT.

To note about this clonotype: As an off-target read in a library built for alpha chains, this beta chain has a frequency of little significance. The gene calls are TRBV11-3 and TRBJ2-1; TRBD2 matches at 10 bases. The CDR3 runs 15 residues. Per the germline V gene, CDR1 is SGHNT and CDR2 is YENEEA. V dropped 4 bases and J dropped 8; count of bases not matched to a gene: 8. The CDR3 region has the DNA TGTGCCAGCAGCTCCAGAGCGGGAGGGCCCCATGAGCAGTTCTTC. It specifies CASSSRAGGPHEQFF.

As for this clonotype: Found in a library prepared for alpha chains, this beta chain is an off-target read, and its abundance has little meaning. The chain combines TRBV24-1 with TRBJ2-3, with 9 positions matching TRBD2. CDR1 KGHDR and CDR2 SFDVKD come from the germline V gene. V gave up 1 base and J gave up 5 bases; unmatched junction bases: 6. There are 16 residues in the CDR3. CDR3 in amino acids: CATSDFPAGGRDTQYF. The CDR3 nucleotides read TGTGCCACCAGTGATTTCCCAGCGGGGGGCCGAGATACGCAGTATTTT.

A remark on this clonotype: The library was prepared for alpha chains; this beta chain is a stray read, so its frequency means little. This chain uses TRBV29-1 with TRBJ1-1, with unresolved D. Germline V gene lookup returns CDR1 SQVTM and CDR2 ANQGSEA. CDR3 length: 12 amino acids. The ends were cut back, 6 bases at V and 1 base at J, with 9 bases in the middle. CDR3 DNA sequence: TGCAGCGTCGGACGCCCGAACACTGAAGCTTTCTTT. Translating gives CSVGRPNTEAFF.

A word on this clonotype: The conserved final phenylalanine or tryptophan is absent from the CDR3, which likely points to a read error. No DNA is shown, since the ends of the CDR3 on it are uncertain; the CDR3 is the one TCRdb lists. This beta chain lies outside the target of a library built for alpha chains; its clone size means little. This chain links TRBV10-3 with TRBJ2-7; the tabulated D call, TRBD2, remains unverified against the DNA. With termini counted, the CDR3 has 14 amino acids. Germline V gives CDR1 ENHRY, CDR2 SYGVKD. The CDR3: CAISESGTSVLPAI.

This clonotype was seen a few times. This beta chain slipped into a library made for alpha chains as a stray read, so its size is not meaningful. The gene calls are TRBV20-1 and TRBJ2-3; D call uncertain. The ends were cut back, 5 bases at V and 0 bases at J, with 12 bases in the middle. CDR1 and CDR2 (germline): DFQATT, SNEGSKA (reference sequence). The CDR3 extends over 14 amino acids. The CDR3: CSAVVATSTDTQYF. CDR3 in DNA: TGCAGTGCTGTCGTAGCAACTAGCACAGATACGCAGTATTTT.

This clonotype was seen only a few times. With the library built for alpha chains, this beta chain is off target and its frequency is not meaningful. CDR3 region: CASSLDVSRYTQYF. Written as DNA, the CDR3 is TGTGCCAGCAGCTTAGATGTTTCAAGGTACACGCAGTATTTT. The V call is TRBV11-1, the J call TRBJ2-3; unclear D gene. Germline V gene lookup returns CDR1 SGHAT and CDR2 FQDESV (reference sequence). Between the trimmed V and J ends, which lost 1 base and 9 bases, there was a span of 14 bases. CDR3 length: 14 residues.

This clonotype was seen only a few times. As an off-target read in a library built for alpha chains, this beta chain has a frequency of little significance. CDR3 protein: CASSQANAQEYF. As DNA, the CDR3 is TGTGCCAGCAGCCAAGCGAACGCGCAGGAGTACTTC. The rearrangement links TRBV14 to TRBJ2-7, with D unclear. CDR1 is SGHDN and CDR2 is FVKESK in the germline V gene. The CDR3 runs 12 residues. Trimming removed 1 base from V and 11 bases from J, with 12 bases in between.

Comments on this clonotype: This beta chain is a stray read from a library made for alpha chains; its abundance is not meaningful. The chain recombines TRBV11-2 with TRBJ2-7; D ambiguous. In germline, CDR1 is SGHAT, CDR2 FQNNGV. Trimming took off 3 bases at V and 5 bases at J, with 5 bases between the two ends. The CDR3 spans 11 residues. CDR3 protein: CASSFSDEQYF. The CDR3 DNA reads TGTGCCAGCAGCTTTTCCGACGAGCAGTACTTC. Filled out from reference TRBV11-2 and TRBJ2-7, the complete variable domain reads EAGVAQSPRYKIIEKRQSVAFWCNPISGHATLYWYQQILGQGPKLLIQFQNNGVVDDSQLPKDRFSAERLKGVDSTLKIQPAKLEDSAVYLCASSFSDEQYFGPGTRLTVT.

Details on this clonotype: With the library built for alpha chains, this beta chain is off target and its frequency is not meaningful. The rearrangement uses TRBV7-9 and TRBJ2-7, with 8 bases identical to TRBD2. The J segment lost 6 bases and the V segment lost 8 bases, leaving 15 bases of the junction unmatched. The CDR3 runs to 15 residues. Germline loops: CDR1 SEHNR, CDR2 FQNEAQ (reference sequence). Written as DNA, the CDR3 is TGTGCCAGCTCACAGTCCGGGACTAGAGGGCGCGAGCAGTACTTC. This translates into CASSQSGTRGREQYF.

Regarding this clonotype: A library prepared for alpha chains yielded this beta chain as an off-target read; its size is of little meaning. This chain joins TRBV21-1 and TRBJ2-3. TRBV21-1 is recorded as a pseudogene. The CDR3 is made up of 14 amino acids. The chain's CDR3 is CASSKVQGPDTQYF. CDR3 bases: TGTGCCAGCAGCAAAGTGCAGGGTCCAGATACGCAGTATTTT.

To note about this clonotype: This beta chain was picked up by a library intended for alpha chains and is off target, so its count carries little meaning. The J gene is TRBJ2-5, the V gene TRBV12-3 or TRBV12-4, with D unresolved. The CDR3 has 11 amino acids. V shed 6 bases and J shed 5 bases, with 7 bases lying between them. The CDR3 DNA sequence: TGTGCCAGCAGCTTCTATGAGACCCAGTACTTC. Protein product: CASSFYETQYF.

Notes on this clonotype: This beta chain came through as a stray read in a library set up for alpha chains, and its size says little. The CDR3 bases are TGTGCCAGCAGCGCCTGGGGACAGGGGACGGTCGGGGAGCTGTTTTTT. Translation: CASSAWGQGTVGELFF. The chain employs TRBV13 and TRBJ2-2, with 10 bases lining up with TRBD1. Germline assignment: CDR1 PRHDT and CDR2 FYEKMQ (reference sequence). The J segment lost 7 bases and the V segment lost 5 bases, leaving 10 bases of the junction unmatched. This CDR3 contains 16 residues.

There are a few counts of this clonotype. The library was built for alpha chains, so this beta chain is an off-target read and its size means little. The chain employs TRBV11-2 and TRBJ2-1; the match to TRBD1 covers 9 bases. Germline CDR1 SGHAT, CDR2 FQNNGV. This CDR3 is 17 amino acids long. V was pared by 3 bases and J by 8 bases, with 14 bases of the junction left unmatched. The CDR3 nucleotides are TGTGCCAGCAGCTTCGGGACCCTCGGGACAGGGTATGATGAGCAGTTCTTC. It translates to CASSFGTLGTGYDEQFF. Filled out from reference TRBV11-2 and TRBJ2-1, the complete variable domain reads EAGVAQSPRYKIIEKRQSVAFWCNPISGHATLYWYQQILGQGPKLLIQFQNNGVVDDSQLPKDRFSAERLKGVDSTLKIQPAKLEDSAVYLCASSFGTLGTGYDEQFFGPGTRLTVL.

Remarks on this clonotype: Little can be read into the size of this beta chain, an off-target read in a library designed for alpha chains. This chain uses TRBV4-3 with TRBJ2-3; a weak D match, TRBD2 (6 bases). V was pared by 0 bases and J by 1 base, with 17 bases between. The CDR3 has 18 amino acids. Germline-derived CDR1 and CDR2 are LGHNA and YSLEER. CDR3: CASSQDLGSGVGTDTQYF. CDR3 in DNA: TGCGCCAGCAGCCAAGATCTGGGTAGCGGAGTGGGCACAGATACGCAGTATTTT.

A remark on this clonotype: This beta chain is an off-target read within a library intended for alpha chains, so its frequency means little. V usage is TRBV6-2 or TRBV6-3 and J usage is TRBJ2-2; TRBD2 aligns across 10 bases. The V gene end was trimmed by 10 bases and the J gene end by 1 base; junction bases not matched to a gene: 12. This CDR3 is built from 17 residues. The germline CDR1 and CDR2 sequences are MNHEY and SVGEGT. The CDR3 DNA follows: TGTGCCATCCCGAAAAATCTAGCGGGAGTGAACACCGGGGAGCTGTTTTTT. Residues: CAIPKNLAGVNTGELFF.

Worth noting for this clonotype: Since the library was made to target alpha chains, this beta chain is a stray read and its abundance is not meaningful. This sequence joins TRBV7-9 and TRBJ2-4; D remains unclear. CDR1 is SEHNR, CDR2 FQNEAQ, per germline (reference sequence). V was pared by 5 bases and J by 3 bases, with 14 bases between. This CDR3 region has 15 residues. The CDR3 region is CASSNGRSLKNIQYF. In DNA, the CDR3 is TGTGCCAGCAGCAATGGCAGGAGTCTCAAAAACATTCAGTACTTC.

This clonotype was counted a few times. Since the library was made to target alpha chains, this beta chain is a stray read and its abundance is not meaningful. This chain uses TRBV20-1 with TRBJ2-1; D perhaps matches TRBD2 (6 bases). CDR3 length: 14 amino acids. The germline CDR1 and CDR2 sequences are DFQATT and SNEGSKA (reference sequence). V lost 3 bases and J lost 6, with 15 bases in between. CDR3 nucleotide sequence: TGCAGTGCTAGGGGGGGTCCTGGTCGCAATGAGCAGTTCTTC. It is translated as CSARGGPGRNEQFF.

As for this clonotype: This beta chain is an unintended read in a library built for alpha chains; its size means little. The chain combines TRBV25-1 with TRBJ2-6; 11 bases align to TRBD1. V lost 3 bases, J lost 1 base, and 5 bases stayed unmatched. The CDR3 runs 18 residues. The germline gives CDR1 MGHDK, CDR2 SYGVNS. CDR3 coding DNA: TGTGCCAGCAGTGAGAGGACAGGGGGCGTTTCTGGGGCCAACGTCCTGACTTTC. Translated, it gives CASSERTGGVSGANVLTF.